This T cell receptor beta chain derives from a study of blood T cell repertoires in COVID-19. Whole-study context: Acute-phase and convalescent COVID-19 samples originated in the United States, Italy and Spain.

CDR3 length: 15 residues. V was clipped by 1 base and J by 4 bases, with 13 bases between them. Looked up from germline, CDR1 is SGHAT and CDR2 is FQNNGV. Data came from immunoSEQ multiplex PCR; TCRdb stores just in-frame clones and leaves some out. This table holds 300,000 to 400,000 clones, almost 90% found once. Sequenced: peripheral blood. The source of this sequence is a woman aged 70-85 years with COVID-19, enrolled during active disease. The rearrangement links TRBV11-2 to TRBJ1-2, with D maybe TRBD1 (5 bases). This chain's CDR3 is CASSLVGQGGYGYTF. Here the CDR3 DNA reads TGTGCCAGCAGCTTAGTAGGGCAGGGTGGCTATGGCTACACCTTC.